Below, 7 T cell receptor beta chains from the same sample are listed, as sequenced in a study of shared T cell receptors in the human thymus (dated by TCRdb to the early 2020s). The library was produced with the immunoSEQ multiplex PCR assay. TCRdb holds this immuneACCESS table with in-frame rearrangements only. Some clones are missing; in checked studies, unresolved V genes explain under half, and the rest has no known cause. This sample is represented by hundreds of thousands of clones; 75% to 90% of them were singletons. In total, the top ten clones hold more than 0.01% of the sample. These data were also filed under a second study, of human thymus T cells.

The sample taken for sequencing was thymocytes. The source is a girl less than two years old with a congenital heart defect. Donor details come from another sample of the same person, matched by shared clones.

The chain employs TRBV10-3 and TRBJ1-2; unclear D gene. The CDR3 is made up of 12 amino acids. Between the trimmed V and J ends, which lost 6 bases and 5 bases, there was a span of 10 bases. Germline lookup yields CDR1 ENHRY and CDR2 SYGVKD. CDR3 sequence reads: CAIREQTYGYTF. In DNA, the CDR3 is TGTGCCATCAGGGAACAGACATATGGCTACACCTTC.

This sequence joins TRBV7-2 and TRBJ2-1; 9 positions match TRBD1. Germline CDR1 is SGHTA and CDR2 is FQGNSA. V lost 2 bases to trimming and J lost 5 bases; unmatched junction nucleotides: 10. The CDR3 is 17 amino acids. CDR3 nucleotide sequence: TGTGCCAGCAGCTTACCCCCCGACAGGGGGAGGGACAATGAGCAGTTCTTC. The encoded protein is CASSLPPDRGRDNEQFF. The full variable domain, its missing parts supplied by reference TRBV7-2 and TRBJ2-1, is GAGVSQSPSNKVTEKGKDVELRCDPISGHTALYWYRQSLGQGLEFLIYFQGNSAPDKSGLPSDRFSAERTGGSVSTLTIQRTQQEDSAVYLCASSLPPDRGRDNEQFFGPGTRLTVL.

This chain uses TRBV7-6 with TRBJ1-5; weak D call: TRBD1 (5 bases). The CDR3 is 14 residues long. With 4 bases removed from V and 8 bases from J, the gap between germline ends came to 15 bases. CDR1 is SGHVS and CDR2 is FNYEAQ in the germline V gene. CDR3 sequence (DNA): TGTGCCAGCAGCTCGAGAAGGGGCGAAGAGCCCCAGCATTTT. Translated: CASSSRRGEEPQHF.

This chain's CDR3 is CASSLGGGGAAEQFF. CDR3 DNA: TGTGCCAGCAGTTTAGGAGGCGGGGGGGCCGCTGAGCAGTTCTTC. The rearrangement joins TRBV27 to TRBJ2-1; 9 bases fit TRBD2. There are 15 residues in the CDR3. CDR1 is MNHEY and CDR2 is SMNVEV in the germline V gene (reference sequence). V trimming: 2 bases; J trimming: 9 bases; junction bases outside the gene matches: 8.

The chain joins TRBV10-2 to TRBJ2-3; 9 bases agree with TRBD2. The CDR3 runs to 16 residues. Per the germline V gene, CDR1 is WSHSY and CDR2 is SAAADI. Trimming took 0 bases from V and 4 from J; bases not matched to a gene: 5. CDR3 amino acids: CASSESGSGGSDTQYF. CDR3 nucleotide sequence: TGCGCCAGCAGTGAGTCGGGGAGCGGGGGGTCAGATACGCAGTATTTT.

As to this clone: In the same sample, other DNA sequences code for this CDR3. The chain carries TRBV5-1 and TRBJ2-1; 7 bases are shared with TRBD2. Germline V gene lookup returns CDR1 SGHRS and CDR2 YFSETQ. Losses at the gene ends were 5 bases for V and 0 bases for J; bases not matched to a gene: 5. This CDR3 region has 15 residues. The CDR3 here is CASRRGGSSYNEQFF. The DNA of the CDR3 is TGCGCCAGCAGACGCGGGGGAAGCTCCTACAATGAGCAGTTCTTC.

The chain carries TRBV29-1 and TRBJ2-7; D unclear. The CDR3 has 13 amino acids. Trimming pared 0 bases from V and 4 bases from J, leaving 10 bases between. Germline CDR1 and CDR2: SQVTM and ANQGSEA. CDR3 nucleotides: TGCAGCGTTGAAGATCTCAGACTTTACGAGCAGTACTTC. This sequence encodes CSVEDLRLYEQYF.